One and the same sample provided the 21 T cell receptor beta chains below, sequenced in a study of regulatory T cells in long-lasting Graves disease. Time point indicated: newly diagnosed GD, antithyroid drugs for less than 3 months. From RNA extracted from PBMCs, the TCR library was made. Building of the TCR beta libraries involved iRepertoire HTBI primers and Arm-PCR of CDR3 regions. Each CDR3 protein is one row after TCRdb ran MiXCR on the multiplex PCR reads. The table has a few hundred thousand distinct CDR3 sequences, approximately 15% seen once. These data were likewise used in another study, on T cells in Graves' hyperthyroidism and ophthalmopathy.

The source material was peripheral blood mononuclear cells (PBMCs), sampled at new diagnosis, from a patient treated with antithyroid drugs. Source of these receptors: a middle-aged man with Graves disease.

This clonotype was seen at least ten times. V is TRBV18 and J is TRBJ1-6; D possibly corresponds to TRBD1 (5 bases). V was trimmed by 4 bases and J by 14 bases, leaving 9 bases between them. Germline V gene lookup returns CDR1 KGHSH and CDR2 LQKENI. The CDR3 length is 11 residues. The CDR3 coding sequence is TGTGCCAGCTCACAAGAGGACACCCTCCACTTT. Its translation: CASSQEDTLHF.

This clonotype appeared a few times. The V call is TRBV7-2, the J call TRBJ2-7; perhaps TRBD2 as D (6 bases). The CDR3 sequence is 14 residues long. The V and J ends lost 5 bases and 2 bases respectively, with 13 bases between them. Germline V gives CDR1 SGHTA, CDR2 FQGNSA. CDR3 amino acids: CASSLGGRPYEQYF. The CDR3 DNA reads TGTGCCAGCAGCCTGGGAGGTAGGCCCTACGAGCAGTACTTC. Looking up the rest from reference TRBV7-2 and TRBJ2-7 gives the full variable domain: GAGVSQSPSNKVTEKGKDVELRCDPISGHTALYWYRQSLGQGLEFLIYFQGNSAPDKSGLPSDRFSAERTGGSVSTLTIQRTQQEDSAVYLCASSLGGRPYEQYFGPGTRLTVT.

In this sample, this clonotype turned up many times. The chain combines TRBV24-1 with TRBJ2-1, with 9 bases matching TRBD1. CDR1 is KGHDR and CDR2 is SFDVKD in the germline V gene. J lost 9 bases, V lost 2 bases, and 1 base had no gene match. The CDR3 sequence is 13 residues long. The CDR3 sequence: CATSDWDRVEQFF. For the CDR3, the DNA is TGTGCCACCAGTGATTGGGACAGGGTTGAGCAGTTCTTC.

On this clonotype: This likely came from a read error, as a far larger clone is one base away. This rearrangement joins TRBV27 to TRBJ2-1; a possible D gene is TRBD1 (7 bases). Germline V lookup: CDR1 MNHEY, CDR2 SMNVEV (reference sequence). This CDR3 has 16 residues. V dropped 5 bases and J dropped 0 bases, with 14 bases sitting between them. In DNA, the CDR3 is TGTGCCAGCAGTGCGGGGACAGCAAGCTCCTACAATGAGCAGTTCTTC. Protein product: CASSAGTASSYNEQFF.

With respect to this clonotype: A read error is the likely source, as a far larger clone sits one nucleotide away. This rearrangement joins TRBV11-2 to TRBJ2-1, with TRBD2 identical over 12 bases. The junction had 12 bases not matched to a gene; V was cut back by 5 bases and J by 10 bases. This CDR3 has 16 amino acids. Germline CDR1 reads SGHAT; CDR2 reads FQNNGV. CDR3 in amino acids: CASSQGTSGLAYEQFF. In DNA form, the CDR3 reads TGTGCCAGCAGCCAGGGGACTAGCGGGCTAGCCTACGAGCAGTTCTTC. The full variable domain, in which reference TRBV11-2 and TRBJ2-1 provide the parts outside the CDR3, is EAGVAQSPRYKIIEKRQSVAFWCNPISGHATLYWYQQILGQGPKLLIQFQNNGVVDDSQLPKDRFSAERLKGVDSTLKIQPAKLEDSAVYLCASSQGTSGLAYEQFFGPGTRLTVL.

The V call is TRBV5-1, the J call TRBJ2-1; the D gene is possibly TRBD1 (6 bases). Germline V gives CDR1 SGHRS, CDR2 YFSETQ. The CDR3 length is 15 residues. V was trimmed by 4 bases and J by 7 bases, leaving 18 bases between them. This CDR3 reads CASSLGHRMGNEQFF. The CDR3 DNA follows: TGCGCCAGCAGCCTGGGACACCGGATGGGAAATGAGCAGTTCTTC.

This clonotype was recorded a few times. The chain has TRBV6-1 and TRBJ2-4; 11 bases are shared with TRBD1. J lost 8 bases, V lost 6 bases, and 6 bases had no gene match. Germline loops: CDR1 MNHNS, CDR2 SASEGT. The CDR3 runs to 14 residues. CDR3 in amino acids: CASRDRGLVDIQYF. The DNA of the CDR3 is TGTGCCAGCAGGGACAGGGGGCTCGTGGACATTCAGTACTTC.

The rearrangement uses TRBV20-1 and TRBJ1-5; weak D call: TRBD1 (5 bases). Germline loops: CDR1 DFQATT, CDR2 SNEGSKA (reference sequence). Trimming took 6 bases from V and 3 from J, leaving 12 bases between them. CDR3 size: 13 residues. The CDR3 here is CSANRQLNQPQHF. CDR3 coding DNA: TGCAGTGCAAACCGACAGCTCAATCAGCCCCAGCATTTT.

A few counts support this clonotype. The genes are TRBV5-1 and TRBJ2-7; 8 bases match TRBD1. V shed 3 bases, J shed 1 base, and the junction held 6 bases outside the gene matches. Germline loops: CDR1 SGHRS, CDR2 YFSETQ. The CDR3 runs 15 residues. Here the CDR3 DNA reads TGCGCCAGCAGCTCCGCGGGACAGGCGTCCTACGAGCAGTACTTC. Amino acids: CASSSAGQASYEQYF.

This clonotype came up many times. The chain joins TRBV28 to TRBJ2-7; D is perhaps TRBD1 (6 bases). The CDR3 runs 15 residues. The V gene lost 3 bases and the J gene lost 6 bases, with 18 bases spanning the gap. Looked up from germline, CDR1 is MDHEN and CDR2 is SYDVKM. The chain's CDR3 is CASSLVATGLSEQYF. CDR3 DNA sequence: TGTGCCAGCAGTTTGGTCGCTACAGGGTTATCCGAGCAGTACTTC.

On this clonotype: At one end, the junction sequence differs from germline, possibly due to a read error. The chain is built from TRBV4-3 and TRBJ2-3, with 11 bases matching TRBD2. CDR3 size: 16 residues. Germline assignment: CDR1 LGHNA and CDR2 YSLEER. CDR3 DNA: TGCGCCAGCAGCCAAGACAGACTAGCGGGGACAGCTACGCAGTATTTT. Residues: CASSQDRLAGTATQYF.

The V call is TRBV28, the J call TRBJ1-1; D is undetermined. This CDR3 contains 15 residues. Germline CDR1 is MDHEN and CDR2 is SYDVKM. With 5 bases removed from V and 0 bases from J, the gap between germline ends came to 13 bases. CDR3 amino acids: CASSGRLKMNTEAFF. The CDR3 nucleotides read TGTGCCAGCAGTGGACGTCTGAAGATGAACACTGAAGCTTTCTTT. The full variable domain, completed using reference TRBV28 and TRBJ1-1, is DVKVTQSSRYLVKRTGEKVFLECVQDMDHENMFWYRQDPGLGLRLIYFSYDVKMKEKGDIPEGYSVSREKKERFSLILESASTNQTSMYLCASSGRLKMNTEAFFGQGTRLTVV.

This clonotype came up many times. The rearrangement uses TRBV7-8 and TRBJ2-3; TRBD1 matches at 9 bases. CDR3 length: 16 amino acids. Germline V gives CDR1 SGHVS, CDR2 FQNEAQ. The ends lost 5 bases at V and 2 bases at J; junction bases unmatched: 8. The CDR3 spells CASSPYRGLATDTQYF. CDR3 sequence (DNA): TGTGCCAGCAGCCCGTACAGGGGGCTGGCCACAGATACGCAGTATTTT.

Concerning this clonotype: A clone one base away is much larger, so this may be a read error. The chain uses TRBV20-1 and TRBJ1-2; maybe TRBD1 (6 bases). CDR1 and CDR2 from the germline V gene are DFQATT and SNEGSKA (reference sequence). Trimming removed 3 bases from V and 8 bases from J, with 13 bases in between. CDR3 size: 12 residues. CDR3 residues: CSASRRGAGYTF. CDR3 DNA: TGCAGTGCTAGTAGAAGGGGGGCCGGCTACACCTTC.

V gene TRBV30 combines with J gene TRBJ2-5; 10 nucleotides line up with TRBD2. CDR1 GTSNPN and CDR2 SVGIG come from the germline V gene (reference sequence). The CDR3 totals 15 residues. V shed 3 bases and J 5 bases; nucleotides not matched to a gene: 9. The CDR3 protein is CAWSPPAGGRETQYF. Here the CDR3 DNA reads TGTGCCTGGAGCCCCCCAGCGGGGGGGCGGGAGACCCAGTACTTC.

This clonotype was detected ten times or more. V usage is TRBV3-1 and J usage is TRBJ1-1; no clear D gene. Germline V CDR1 and CDR2: LGHDT, YNNKEL (reference sequence). The CDR3 is 17 amino acids. Trimming stripped 1 base from V and 1 base from J, with 16 bases between. The CDR3 nucleotides are TGTGCCAGCAGCCAAGCCCCGGGCGACGTTTGGAACACTGAAGCTTTCTTT. Its translation: CASSQAPGDVWNTEAFF. Full variable domain (rest looked up from reference TRBV3-1 and TRBJ1-1): DTAVSQTPKYLVTQMGNDKSIKCEQNLGHDTMYWYKQDSKKFLKIMFSYNNKELIINETVPNRFSPKSPDKAHLNLHINSLELGDSAVYFCASSQAPGDVWNTEAFFGQGTRLTVV.

This rearrangement joins TRBV7-2 to TRBJ1-4, with no clear D. Trimming removed 0 bases from V and 6 bases from J, with 5 bases in between. The CDR3 runs 13 residues. CDR1 and CDR2 (germline): SGHTA, FQGNSA. The CDR3 nucleotides read TGTGCCAGCAGCTTAGCGGTTTATGAAAAACTGTTTTTT. This translates into CASSLAVYEKLFF.

This clonotype was recorded many times. The rearrangement joins TRBV20-1 to TRBJ2-7; the D gene is possibly TRBD1 (5 bases). The ends were cut back, 3 bases at V and 5 bases at J, with 14 bases in the middle. Per germline, CDR1 DFQATT and CDR2 SNEGSKA (reference sequence). This CDR3 contains 13 residues. The CDR3 protein is CSARSTDQNEQYF. The CDR3 DNA reads TGCAGTGCTAGGTCGACAGATCAAAACGAGCAGTACTTC.

This sequence joins TRBV15 and TRBJ2-5, with a tentative D call TRBD2 (6 bases). Germline CDR1 LNHNV, CDR2 YYDKDF (reference sequence). V was clipped by 2 bases and J by 2 bases, with 12 bases between them. The CDR3 sequence is 15 residues long. The CDR3 DNA reads TGTGCCACCAGCAGATACGGGAGTCTTCAAGAGACCCAGTACTTC. It is translated as CATSRYGSLQETQYF.

This chain uses TRBV6-1 with TRBJ2-1; TRBD1 matches 9 bases. CDR3 length: 17 residues. With V trimmed by 5 bases and J by 0 bases, 8 bases remained unmatched. Germline assignment: CDR1 MNHNS and CDR2 SASEGT. The CDR3 protein is CASSSPGTGSSYNEQFF. CDR3 nucleotide sequence: TGTGCCAGCAGTAGCCCCGGGACAGGGAGCTCCTACAATGAGCAGTTCTTC.

This clonotype was counted many times. V usage is TRBV12-3 or TRBV12-4 and J usage is TRBJ1-1, with 11 nucleotides matching TRBD1. J lost 10 bases, V lost 3 bases, and 4 bases had no gene match. CDR3 length: 13 residues. The CDR3 sequence: CASSLDRGRVAFF. CDR3 nucleotides: TGTGCCAGCAGTTTGGACAGGGGGCGGGTAGCTTTCTTT.